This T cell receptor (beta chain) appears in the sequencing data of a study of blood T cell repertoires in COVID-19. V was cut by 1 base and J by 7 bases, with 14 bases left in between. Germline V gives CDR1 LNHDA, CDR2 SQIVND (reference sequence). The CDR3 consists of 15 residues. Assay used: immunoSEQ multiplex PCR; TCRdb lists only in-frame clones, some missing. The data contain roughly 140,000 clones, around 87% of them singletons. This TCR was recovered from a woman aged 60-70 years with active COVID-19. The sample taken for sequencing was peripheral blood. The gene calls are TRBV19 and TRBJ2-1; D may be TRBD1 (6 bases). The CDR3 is CASSIVDGGGNEQFF. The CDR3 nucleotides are TGTGCCAGTAGTATAGTAGATGGGGGCGGGAATGAGCAGTTCTTC.